The T cell receptor (beta chain) under discussion was sequenced for a study of T-cell reconstitution after alpha-beta-depleted transplantation in children. Overall study results and limits: About two months after transplant, alpha-beta T cells reportedly came from several hundred expanded graft clones.

This CDR3 is 13 amino acids long. Germline CDR1 and CDR2: DFQATT and SNEGSKA (reference sequence). The V and J ends lost 6 bases and 7 bases respectively, with 15 bases between them. This clonotype was picked up a small number of times. What it binds is unknown. Preparation of the TCRbeta library was carried out with unique molecular identifiers. From the PCR reads, TCRdb called clonotypes with MiXCR, one entry per CDR3 protein. The sample records a few hundred thousand distinct CDR3 sequences, 25% to 30% being singletons. The source was PBMCs, collected before TCRalphabeta/CD19-depleted stem cell transplant. The sequence was obtained from a boy younger than two with Wiskott-Aldrich syndrome, due to receive a stem cell transplant. The chain uses TRBV20-1 and TRBJ1-4; D may be TRBD1 (5 bases). Here the CDR3 DNA reads TGCAGTGCAGTCGGGATGAGGGGTGAAAAACTGTTTTTT. Protein: CSAVGMRGEKLFF.